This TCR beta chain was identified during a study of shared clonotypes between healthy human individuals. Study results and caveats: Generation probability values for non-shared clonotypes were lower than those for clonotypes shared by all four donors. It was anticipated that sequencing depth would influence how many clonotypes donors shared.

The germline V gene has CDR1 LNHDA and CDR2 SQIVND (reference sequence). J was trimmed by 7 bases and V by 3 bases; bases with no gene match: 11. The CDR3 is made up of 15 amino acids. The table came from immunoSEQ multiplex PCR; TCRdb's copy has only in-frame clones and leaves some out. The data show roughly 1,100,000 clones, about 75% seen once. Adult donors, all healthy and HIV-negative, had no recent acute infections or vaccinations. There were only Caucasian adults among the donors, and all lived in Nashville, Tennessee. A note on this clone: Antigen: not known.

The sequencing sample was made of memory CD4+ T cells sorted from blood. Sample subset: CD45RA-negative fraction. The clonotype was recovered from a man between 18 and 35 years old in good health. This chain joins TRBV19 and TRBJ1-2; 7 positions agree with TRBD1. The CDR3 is CASSILGTVGSGYTF. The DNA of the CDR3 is TGTGCCAGTAGTATCCTCGGGACAGTTGGGAGTGGCTACACCTTC.